A single sample is the source of the 26 T cell receptor beta chains below, sequenced in a study of PD-L1 blockade in urothelial cancer. This table comes from immunoSEQ multiplex PCR, and its TCRdb copy is limited to in-frame clones, with some not included. The sample contains about 70,000 clones, approximately 80% of which appear only once. The material sequenced was PBMCs, taken around atezolizumab (anti-PD-L1) treatment. These receptors came from an older man with urothelial cancer.

In this sample, this clone turned up once. This rearrangement joins TRBV4-2 to TRBJ2-5; D ambiguous. With 0 bases removed from V and 3 bases from J, the gap between germline ends came to 11 bases. This CDR3 region has 15 residues. Germline values: CDR1 LGHNA, CDR2 YNFKEQ. DNA for the CDR3: TGTGCCAGCAGCCAAGATCCAGGTTACGAAGAGACCCAGTACTTC. Translated: CASSQDPGYEETQYF.

J is TRBJ2-1 and V is TRBV7-6; TRBD2 agrees at 8 bases. The ends lost 5 bases at V and 9 bases at J; junction bases unmatched: 12. The CDR3 loop spans 15 amino acids. Germline CDR1 SGHVS, CDR2 FNYEAQ. The CDR3 loop reads CASSPIGLALSEQFF. The CDR3 region has the DNA TGTGCCAGCAGCCCGATCGGACTAGCCCTTAGTGAGCAGTTCTTC.

This chain joins TRBV11-1 and TRBJ2-4; D ambiguous. V lost 0 bases and J 0 bases, leaving 12 bases between the germline ends. This CDR3 is 17 amino acids long. CDR1 and CDR2 (germline): SGHAT, FQDESV (reference sequence). The CDR3 coding sequence is TGTGCCAGCAGCTTAGCTGGCAGCGCCTTAGCCAAAAACATTCAGTACTTC. Protein: CASSLAGSALAKNIQYF.

This clone was observed a few times. The chain joins TRBV5-8 to TRBJ2-7; the match to TRBD2 covers 14 bases. The CDR3 is 15 residues long. Trimming cost V 4 bases and J 2 bases; bases outside gene matches: 2. The germline gives CDR1 SGHTS, CDR2 YDEGEE. The CDR3 sequence is CASSLGLAGAYEQYF. Written as DNA, the CDR3 is TGTGCCAGCAGCCTGGGACTAGCGGGAGCCTACGAGCAGTACTTC.

The chain couples TRBV9 to TRBJ1-1; D is ambiguous. Germline V CDR1 and CDR2: SGDLS, YYNGEE. There are 13 residues in the CDR3. V lost 4 bases and J 1 base, leaving 8 bases between the germline ends. This chain's CDR3 is CASSLLGNTEAFF. CDR3 DNA sequence: TGTGCCAGCAGCCTACTAGGGAACACTGAAGCTTTCTTT.

J is TRBJ2-7 and V is TRBV11-2, with 9 bases lining up with TRBD1. The V gene end was trimmed by 5 bases and the J gene end by 6 bases; junction bases not matched to a gene: 14. The CDR3 is 16 amino acids. CDR1 is SGHAT and CDR2 is FQNNGV in the germline V gene. In DNA form, the CDR3 reads TGTGCCAGCAGCGCGAGGGGATTACAGGGGGCGTTCGAGCAGTACTTC. Translation: CASSARGLQGAFEQYF.

V usage is TRBV6-1 and J usage is TRBJ1-2, with D perhaps TRBD1 (5 bases). Deletions cut 4 bases from V and 8 bases from J, with 14 bases between. The CDR3 is 13 residues long. In germline, CDR1 is MNHNS, CDR2 SASEGT. CDR3 amino acids: CASSAGGGRGYTF. The CDR3 region has the DNA TGTGCCAGCAGTGCCGGGGGGGGTAGGGGCTACACCTTC.

The chain links TRBV18 to TRBJ1-2; D is unresolved. The V and J ends lost 6 bases and 2 bases respectively, with 16 bases between them. This CDR3 comprises 15 residues. Per germline, CDR1 KGHSH and CDR2 LQKENI. CDR3 amino acids: CASSALRENNYGYTF. The CDR3 DNA reads TGTGCCAGCTCCGCACTTCGGGAGAACAACTATGGCTACACCTTC.

This chain links TRBV25-1 with TRBJ2-2, with unresolved D. Trimming removed 4 bases from V and 2 bases from J, with 5 bases in between. This CDR3 has 13 amino acids. Germline V gene data show CDR1 as MGHDK and CDR2 as SYGVNS. CDR3 amino acids: CASSGTNTGELFF. DNA for the CDR3: TGTGCCAGCAGTGGTACTAACACCGGGGAGCTGTTTTTT.

V usage is TRBV28 and J usage is TRBJ2-3, with 7 positions matching TRBD2. Germline V gives CDR1 MDHEN, CDR2 SYDVKM. CDR3 length: 14 residues. V was clipped by 7 bases and J by 2 bases; unmatched bases: 6. The CDR3 DNA reads TGTGCCAGCACTGGACTAGGCCCCACAGATACGCAGTATTTT. This codes for CASTGLGPTDTQYF.

The J gene is TRBJ2-7, the V gene TRBV7-8; TRBD2 aligns across 12 bases. V shed 3 bases, J shed 5 bases, and the junction held 5 bases outside the gene matches. CDR1 is SGHVS, CDR2 FQNEAQ, per germline. The CDR3 has 15 residues. Here the CDR3 reads CASSFSTSGSNEQYF. DNA of the CDR3: TGTGCCAGCAGCTTTTCGACTAGCGGGAGCAACGAGCAGTACTTC.

This clone was seen once. The chain couples TRBV14 to TRBJ2-7; possibly TRBD2 for D (6 bases). This CDR3 spans 16 amino acids. Trimming stripped 1 base from V and 6 bases from J, with 19 bases between. Germline lookup yields CDR1 SGHDN and CDR2 FVKESK. The CDR3 loop is CASSQVPGGPISEQYF. The CDR3 coding sequence is TGTGCCAGCAGCCAAGTTCCCGGAGGGCCGATTAGCGAGCAGTACTTC.

CDR3: CASSHSPGLDYEQYF. The CDR3 DNA reads TGCGCCAGCAGCCATTCTCCGGGACTAGACTACGAGCAGTACTTC. The chain couples TRBV4-1 to TRBJ2-7, with 8 bases that match TRBD2. Trimming cost V 3 bases and J 3 bases; bases outside gene matches: 7. Germline assignment: CDR1 MGHRA and CDR2 YSYEKL. CDR3 size: 15 residues.

The V gene is TRBV27, the J gene TRBJ1-2; 8 nucleotides line up with TRBD1. Germline V gene lookup returns CDR1 MNHEY and CDR2 SMNVEV (reference sequence). The length of the CDR3 is 13 residues. V shed 0 bases, J shed 7 bases, and the junction held 1 base outside the gene matches. CDR3 DNA: TGTGCCAGCAGTTTATCGGACAGGGCTGGCTACACCTTC. Protein sequence: CASSLSDRAGYTF.

The J gene is TRBJ2-1, the V gene TRBV9, with D unclear. Looked up from germline, CDR1 is SGDLS and CDR2 is YYNGEE. The germline V and J ends were trimmed by 0 bases and 0 bases, with 10 bases remaining between them. CDR3 length: 16 residues. The CDR3: CASSVDIASSYNEQFF. CDR3 sequence (DNA): TGTGCCAGCAGCGTAGATATCGCCAGCTCCTACAATGAGCAGTTCTTC.

The chain links TRBV29-1 to TRBJ1-1; TRBD1 matches at 9 bases. The CDR3 sequence is 13 residues long. The germline CDR1 and CDR2 sequences are SQVTM and ANQGSEA. The J segment lost 5 bases and the V segment lost 7 bases, leaving 8 bases of the junction unmatched. CDR3 nucleotide sequence: TGCAGCGGTGCACAGGGGGCTGGGACTGAAGCTTTCTTT. It yields the protein CSGAQGAGTEAFF.

This chain links TRBV10-3 with TRBJ1-1, with D tentatively TRBD1 (5 bases). V shed 11 bases and J shed 1 base, with 14 bases lying between them. Per the germline V gene, CDR1 is ENHRY and CDR2 is SYGVKD. The CDR3 runs to 13 residues. DNA for the CDR3: TGTGCCTCGACCGGGCAGGGGAACACTGAAGCTTTCTTT. Its translation: CASTGQGNTEAFF.

The rearrangement uses TRBV5-5 and TRBJ1-3; maybe TRBD1 (5 bases). Trimming stripped 5 bases from V and 0 bases from J, with 12 bases between. Germline V gives CDR1 SGHKS, CDR2 YYEKEE (reference sequence). This CDR3 is 15 amino acids long. The DNA of the CDR3 is TGTGCCAGCAGAGACAGCCCTAGCTCTGGAAACACCATATATTTT. Its translation is CASRDSPSSGNTIYF.

There are a few counts of this clone. The chain combines TRBV15 with TRBJ1-1; 7 nucleotides agree with TRBD1. Trimming removed 9 bases from V and 5 bases from J; junction bases left unmatched: 15. Germline CDR1 reads LNHNV; CDR2 reads YYDKDF (reference sequence). The CDR3 runs to 15 residues. The CDR3 DNA reads as TGTGCCACGATGACTAGTCCAGGGGGAGGTACTGAAGCTTTCTTT. Translated, it gives CATMTSPGGGTEAFF.

V gene TRBV4-2 combines with J gene TRBJ2-3; 10 nucleotides line up with TRBD2. This CDR3 spans 16 amino acids. V trimming: 0 bases; J trimming: 6 bases; junction bases outside the gene matches: 6. Germline V lookup: CDR1 LGHNA, CDR2 YNFKEQ. The CDR3 DNA follows: TGTGCCAGCAGCCAAGATGGGATAGCGGGAGGTGATACGCAGTATTTT. It specifies CASSQDGIAGGDTQYF.

The rearrangement links TRBV5-6 to TRBJ2-1; 16 nucleotides match TRBD2. This CDR3 contains 15 residues. CDR1 SGHDT and CDR2 YYEEEE come from the germline V gene. The trim removed 5 bases at V and 12 bases at J, leaving 8 bases unmatched. The CDR3 DNA sequence: TGTGCCAGCAGTCTCCCGGGACTAGCGGGAGGGGGGCAGTTCTTC. Its protein product is CASSLPGLAGGGQFF.

CDR3 sequence (DNA): TGTGCCAGCAGTTTATCTGGCAGGGGCGAAGGCTACACCTTC. Protein: CASSLSGRGEGYTF. The rearrangement joins TRBV27 to TRBJ1-2; a possible D gene is TRBD1 (6 bases). V lost 0 bases and J lost 8, with 13 bases in between. This CDR3 spans 14 amino acids. The germline V gene has CDR1 MNHEY and CDR2 SMNVEV (reference sequence).

The chain carries TRBV18 and TRBJ2-7; 7 nucleotides agree with TRBD1. Germline CDR1 KGHSH, CDR2 LQKENI. The CDR3 has 13 residues. V shed 3 bases, J shed 9 bases, and the junction held 8 bases outside the gene matches. The CDR3 loop is CASSPGQESRQYF. DNA for the CDR3: TGTGCCAGCTCACCTGGACAGGAGTCAAGGCAGTACTTC.

This chain connects TRBV2 to TRBJ2-3; 8 nucleotides match TRBD1. Looked up from germline, CDR1 is SNHLY and CDR2 is FYNNEI. This CDR3 has 15 amino acids. With V trimmed by 4 bases and J by 2 bases, 5 bases remained unmatched. The CDR3 bases are TGTGCCAGCAGTGGGGGACAGGTTACCACAGATACGCAGTATTTT. Translation gives CASSGGQVTTDTQYF.

This rearrangement joins TRBV18 to TRBJ1-5, with 8 bases that match TRBD1. The CDR3 is 12 amino acids. The germline V gene encodes CDR1 KGHSH and CDR2 LQKENI. V shed 3 bases, J shed 11 bases, and the junction held 3 bases outside the gene matches. The CDR3 loop reads CASSPTGAAQHF. CDR3 bases: TGTGCCAGCTCACCGACAGGGGCGGCCCAGCATTTT.

This rearrangement joins TRBV28 to TRBJ1-2; 9 bases line up with TRBD1. CDR3 size: 15 residues. V was pared by 6 bases and J by 7 bases, with 12 bases of the junction left unmatched. CDR1 MDHEN and CDR2 SYDVKM come from the germline V gene. CDR3 protein: CASSLNPTGGRGYTF. The DNA of the CDR3 is TGTGCCAGCAGCCTAAACCCCACAGGGGGCCGTGGCTACACCTTC.